Listed here are 29 T cell receptor beta chains from one sample, sequenced in a study of T cells in localized non-small cell lung cancer. Sequencing was performed with immunoSEQ multiplex PCR; in TCRdb, only in-frame clones are kept and a portion is missing. The sample records roughly 3,300 clones, roughly 25% being singletons. The sequences come from lung tumor tissue, collected before any cancer treatment. Every receptor here comes from a man between 40 and 69 years old with stage I lung adenocarcinoma.

The chain couples TRBV18 to TRBJ1-2; D may be TRBD1 (5 bases). The germline CDR1 and CDR2 sequences are KGHSH and LQKENI. The CDR3 loop spans 13 amino acids. Trimming shortened V by 3 bases and J by 3 bases, and 8 bases separated the two germline ends. The CDR3 DNA reads as TGTGCCAGCTCACCCAGGGAGGACTATGGCTACACCTTC. This codes for CASSPREDYGYTF.

The CDR3 sequence is CASRAGTSGGRYEQYF. Here the CDR3 DNA reads TGTGCCAGCAGGGCCGGGACTAGCGGGGGGAGGTACGAGCAGTACTTC. The V gene is TRBV11-3, the J gene TRBJ2-7, with 15 positions matching TRBD2. The CDR3 runs 16 residues. The germline gives CDR1 SGHNT, CDR2 YENEEA. V shed 6 bases and J 4 bases; nucleotides not matched to a gene: 7.

This clone occurred a few times. This chain uses TRBV11-3 with TRBJ2-1; 8 nucleotides agree with TRBD1. Looked up from germline, CDR1 is SGHNT and CDR2 is YENEEA. The CDR3 consists of 15 residues. The V segment lost 3 bases and the J segment 5 bases; nucleotides outside the gene matches: 6. The CDR3 protein is CASSFGTGFNNEQFF. The CDR3 region has the DNA TGTGCCAGCAGCTTCGGGACAGGTTTTAACAATGAGCAGTTCTTC.

This sequence joins TRBV29-1 and TRBJ1-2; maybe TRBD1 (6 bases). Germline CDR1 reads SQVTM; CDR2 reads ANQGSEA. CDR3 size: 12 residues. V dropped 4 bases and J dropped 4 bases, with 10 bases sitting between them. The CDR3 DNA is TGCAGCGTTGTTGGCAGGGGCTATGGCTACACCTTC. The encoded protein is CSVVGRGYGYTF. Full variable domain (remainder filled in from reference TRBV29-1 and TRBJ1-2): SAVISQKPSRDICQRGTSLTIQCQVDSQVTMMFWYRQQPGQSLTLIATANQGSEATYESGFVIDKFPISRPNLTFSTLTVSNMSPEDSSIYLCSVVGRGYGYTFGSGTRLTVV.

This clone was seen more than once but under ten times. The chain employs TRBV6-8 and TRBJ2-7; either TRBD1 or TRBD2 may fit D (5 bases each). CDR3 length: 13 residues. CDR1 and CDR2 from the germline V gene are MNHGY and SAAAGT. V shed 6 bases and J shed 6 bases, with 15 bases lying between them. The CDR3 here is CASRQGVEGEQYF. The CDR3 coding sequence is TGTGCCAGCAGGCAGGGTGTAGAGGGCGAGCAGTACTTC.

This clone is large (0.1 to 1%) by share. The V gene is TRBV25-1, the J gene TRBJ1-4; D is undetermined. Germline loops: CDR1 MGHDK, CDR2 SYGVNS. The CDR3 spans 14 residues. V lost 2 bases and J 1 base, leaving 5 bases between the germline ends. CDR3 sequence reads: CASSEHGTNEKLFF. The CDR3 region has the DNA TGTGCCAGCAGTGAACACGGAACTAATGAAAAACTGTTTTTT.

This clone has just one count. V gene TRBV19 combines with J gene TRBJ2-1; 10 bases are a match to TRBD1. The germline V gene has CDR1 LNHDA and CDR2 SQIVND (reference sequence). Germline trimming cut 3 bases from V and 8 bases from J; bases unmatched to any gene: 10. The length of the CDR3 is 16 residues. Here the CDR3 DNA reads TGTGCCAGTAGTATCAACCCACGACAGGGGGCCTATGAGCAGTTCTTC. Translation gives CASSINPRQGAYEQFF.

This clone was counted many times. V is TRBV11-3 and J is TRBJ2-2; 11 bases match TRBD2. Germline assignment: CDR1 SGHNT and CDR2 YENEEA. Germline trimming cut 5 bases from V and 4 bases from J; bases unmatched to any gene: 6. The length of the CDR3 is 16 residues. In nucleotides, the CDR3 is TGTGCCAGCAGCCAGTCTAGCGGGAGGAGCACCGGGGAGCTGTTTTTT. This codes for CASSQSSGRSTGELFF.

This chain links TRBV11-3 with TRBJ1-1; tentative D call: TRBD1 (5 bases). The CDR3 covers 17 residues. V lost 6 bases and J 4 bases, leaving 24 bases between the germline ends. Germline V gives CDR1 SGHNT, CDR2 YENEEA. The CDR3 DNA follows: TGTGCCAGCAGTTATGGAAATGTTATTGGGGCCGGCACTGAAGCTTTCTTT. This encodes CASSYGNVIGAGTEAFF.

The chain recombines TRBV11-3 with TRBJ2-1, with TRBD2 matching 10 bases. V trimming: 5 bases; J trimming: 0 bases; junction bases outside the gene matches: 7. Germline lookup yields CDR1 SGHNT and CDR2 YENEEA. The CDR3 extends over 17 amino acids. The CDR3 nucleotides read TGTGCCAGCAGCCATACCAGCGGGAGGGCCTCCTACAATGAGCAGTTCTTC. Its translation: CASSHTSGRASYNEQFF.

Only one count was recorded for this clone. The J gene is TRBJ1-1, the V gene TRBV25-1; no clear D gene. Trimming removed 5 bases at V and 4 bases at J, with 17 bases between. The length of the CDR3 is 15 residues. CDR1 is MGHDK, CDR2 SYGVNS, per germline. CDR3 DNA sequence: TGTGCCAGCAGTCGTCACGACGGACCGGCCACTGAAGCTTTCTTT. It specifies CASSRHDGPATEAFF.

This sequence joins TRBV29-1 and TRBJ2-1, with 7 bases lining up with TRBD2. J lost 1 base, V lost 5 bases, and 5 bases had no gene match. The CDR3 spans 14 residues. In germline, CDR1 is SQVTM, CDR2 ANQGSEA. CDR3 sequence: CSVLGGPSYNEQFF. DNA for the CDR3: TGCAGCGTTTTGGGAGGGCCGTCCTACAATGAGCAGTTCTTC.

The genes are TRBV11-3 and TRBJ2-4, with 12 bases identical to TRBD2. V was clipped by 5 bases and J by 8 bases; unmatched bases: 4. Germline assignment: CDR1 SGHNT and CDR2 YENEEA. This CDR3 contains 14 residues. CDR3 sequence reads: CASSATSGSDIQYF. In DNA form, the CDR3 reads TGTGCCAGCAGCGCGACTAGCGGGAGTGACATTCAGTACTTC. The variable domain in full, with the rest retrieved from reference TRBV11-3 and TRBJ2-4, is EAGVVQSPRYKIIEKKQPVAFWCNPISGHNTLYWYLQNLGQGPELLIRYENEEAVDDSQLPKDRFSAERLKGVDSTLKIQPAELGDSAVYLCASSATSGSDIQYFGAGTRLSVL.

V gene TRBV5-1 combines with J gene TRBJ2-2, with D maybe TRBD1 (5 bases). V shed 2 bases and J shed 2 bases, with 10 bases lying between them. There are 15 residues in the CDR3. Looked up from germline, CDR1 is SGHRS and CDR2 is YFSETQ. CDR3 sequence (DNA): TGCGCCAGCAGCTTCTCGCAGGGAAACACCGGGGAGCTGTTTTTT. It yields the protein CASSFSQGNTGELFF.

This chain links TRBV1 with TRBJ1-2. TRBV1 counts as a pseudogene. The CDR3 consists of 14 residues. CDR3 DNA: TGCGCCAGCAGCCAGGAATACGCTACTCTTGGCTACACCTTC. Translating gives CASSQEYATLGYTF.

The V gene is TRBV4-2, the J gene TRBJ1-2; TRBD1 matches at 10 bases. The V gene's germline CDR1 is LGHNA and CDR2 YNFKEQ. CDR3 length equals 15 residues. Trimming removed 4 bases from V and 3 bases from J; junction bases left unmatched: 5. The CDR3 sequence is CASSPAGTGDYGYTF. The CDR3 region has the DNA TGTGCCAGCAGCCCGGCCGGGACAGGGGACTATGGCTACACCTTC.

The chain combines TRBV11-3 with TRBJ1-1, with 9 positions matching TRBD1. The junction had 12 bases not matched to a gene; V was cut back by 5 bases and J by 5 bases. CDR3 size: 16 residues. Germline V CDR1 and CDR2: SGHNT, YENEEA. In DNA, the CDR3 is TGTGCCAGCAGCGTCCAGGACAGGGGAAGGAAGACTGAAGCTTTCTTT. Encoded protein: CASSVQDRGRKTEAFF.

The V and J genes are TRBV28 and TRBJ1-3; a weak D match, TRBD1 (5 bases). The V and J ends lost 2 bases and 8 bases respectively, with 13 bases between them. Germline V gene sequence: CDR1 MDHEN, CDR2 SYDVKM. This CDR3 region has 14 residues. CDR3 amino acids: CASSLGGKVDTIYF. The CDR3 nucleotides are TGTGCCAGCAGTTTAGGGGGGAAGGTCGACACCATATATTTT. The complete variable domain, with remaining parts taken from reference TRBV28 and TRBJ1-3, reads DVKVTQSSRYLVKRTGEKVFLECVQDMDHENMFWYRQDPGLGLRLIYFSYDVKMKEKGDIPEGYSVSREKKERFSLILESASTNQTSMYLCASSLGGKVDTIYFGEGSWLTVV.

J is TRBJ2-2 and V is TRBV19; TRBD2 matches 7 bases. With V trimmed by 3 bases and J by 3 bases, 4 bases remained unmatched. This CDR3 spans 15 amino acids. Germline values: CDR1 LNHDA, CDR2 SQIVND (reference sequence). The CDR3 spells CASSIRLADTGELFF. CDR3 nucleotides: TGTGCCAGTAGTATTCGGCTAGCGGACACCGGGGAGCTGTTTTTT.

This rearrangement joins TRBV29-1 to TRBJ2-2, with 10 nucleotides matching TRBD2. Per germline, CDR1 SQVTM and CDR2 ANQGSEA. The CDR3 consists of 15 residues. Germline trimming cut 4 bases from V and 2 bases from J; bases unmatched to any gene: 4. CDR3 amino acids: CSVGGLAVNTGELFF. For the CDR3, the DNA is TGCAGCGTTGGTGGACTAGCGGTAAACACCGGGGAGCTGTTTTTT.

In this sample, this clone is medium-sized. The chain links TRBV9 to TRBJ2-1; maybe TRBD2 (6 bases). The V end was cut by 2 bases, the J end by 7 bases, with 13 bases between. The CDR3 has 14 amino acids. The germline gives CDR1 SGDLS, CDR2 YYNGEE. This chain's CDR3 is CASSVWDSTNEQFF. In DNA, the CDR3 is TGTGCCAGCAGCGTCTGGGACTCCACAAATGAGCAGTTCTTC. Using reference TRBV9 and TRBJ2-1 for the parts outside the CDR3, the full variable domain is DSGVTQTPKHLITATGQRVTLRCSPRSGDLSVYWYQQSLDQGLQFLIQYYNGEERAKGNILERFSAQQFPDLHSELNLSSLELGDSALYFCASSVWDSTNEQFFGPGTRLTVL.

This clone was detected only a few times. The V gene is TRBV19, the J gene TRBJ2-1; D possibly matches TRBD1 or TRBD2 (6 bases each). The V end was cut by 3 bases, the J end by 6 bases, with 12 bases between. The CDR3 is 14 residues long. Germline V gene sequence: CDR1 LNHDA, CDR2 SQIVND (reference sequence). In nucleotides, the CDR3 is TGTGCCAGTAGTATTCGGGGGCGCAGCAATGAGCAGTTCTTC. Translation: CASSIRGRSNEQFF. The entire variable domain, with the rest obtained from reference TRBV19 and TRBJ2-1, is as follows: DGGITQSPKYLFRKEGQNVTLSCEQNLNHDAMYWYRQDPGQGLRLIYYSQIVNDFQKGDIAEGYSVSREKKESFPLTVTSAQKNPTAFYLCASSIRGRSNEQFFGPGTRLTVL.

Within the sample, this clone is large (0.1 to 1%). The chain uses TRBV6-8 and TRBJ2-3, with D possibly matching TRBD2 (6 bases). CDR1 is MNHGY, CDR2 SAAAGT, per germline. The CDR3 consists of 14 residues. Trimming cost V 8 bases and J 2 bases, with 14 bases left between them. The CDR3 here is CASLRGGNTDTQYF. The DNA of the CDR3 is TGTGCCAGCTTGAGAGGCGGGAACACAGATACGCAGTATTTT.

This chain uses TRBV28 with TRBJ1-1; D uncertain. CDR3 length: 16 residues. Trimming took off 11 bases at V and 0 bases at J, with 22 bases between the two ends. CDR1 is MDHEN, CDR2 SYDVKM, per germline. This CDR3 is CASTSAGSGMNTEAFF. In DNA form, the CDR3 reads TGTGCCTCCACCTCGGCTGGGAGCGGTATGAACACTGAAGCTTTCTTT.

This clone was detected a few times. This same CDR3 is encoded by further DNA sequences in the sample. The chain joins TRBV11-3 to TRBJ1-1; TRBD1 matches at 8 bases. This CDR3 region has 14 residues. V gave up 3 bases and J gave up 7 bases; unmatched junction bases: 7. Germline V gene sequence: CDR1 SGHNT, CDR2 YENEEA. The CDR3 protein is CASSLVGGQGEAFF. The CDR3 DNA is TGTGCCAGCAGCTTGGTAGGTGGACAGGGTGAAGCTTTCTTT. The full variable domain, its missing parts supplied by reference TRBV11-3 and TRBJ1-1, is EAGVVQSPRYKIIEKKQPVAFWCNPISGHNTLYWYLQNLGQGPELLIRYENEEAVDDSQLPKDRFSAERLKGVDSTLKIQPAELGDSAVYLCASSLVGGQGEAFFGQGTRLTVV.

The chain uses TRBV29-1 and TRBJ2-1; 7 positions match TRBD2. The V segment lost 7 bases and the J segment 3 bases; nucleotides outside the gene matches: 9. CDR1 is SQVTM, CDR2 ANQGSEA, per germline. This CDR3 region has 14 residues. The chain's CDR3 is CSAYNGGFYNEQFF. The CDR3, as DNA: TGCAGCGCCTATAACGGGGGGTTCTACAATGAGCAGTTCTTC.

This rearrangement joins TRBV18 to TRBJ2-3; 8 nucleotides align to TRBD1. Trimming removed 6 bases from V and 1 base from J; junction bases left unmatched: 3. The CDR3 length is 14 residues. CDR1 is KGHSH and CDR2 is LQKENI in the germline V gene. The CDR3 nucleotides read TGTGCCAGCTCTTCGGGACAGGGCACAGATACGCAGTATTTT. Its translation: CASSSGQGTDTQYF.

The genes are TRBV6-8 and TRBJ2-6, with unresolved D. Trimming removed 7 bases at V and 1 base at J, with 5 bases between. Per germline, CDR1 MNHGY and CDR2 SAAAGT. The CDR3 totals 13 residues. The CDR3 sequence: CASKGSGANVLTF. CDR3 in DNA: TGTGCCAGCAAGGGTTCTGGGGCCAACGTCCTGACTTTC.

This clone appeared many times. The V and J genes are TRBV11-3 and TRBJ2-7, with TRBD1 matching 8 bases. The length of the CDR3 is 15 residues. Germline trimming cut 4 bases from V and 6 bases from J; bases unmatched to any gene: 11. Germline CDR1 reads SGHNT; CDR2 reads YENEEA. The CDR3 here is CASSSLPGTGPEQYF. CDR3 DNA sequence: TGTGCCAGCAGCTCCCTTCCCGGGACAGGACCCGAGCAGTACTTC.